Here is one TCR beta chain with its context. The method was immunoSEQ multiplex PCR; TCRdb's version includes in-frame clones alone and lacks a portion of them. The sample consists of 450,000 to 500,000 clones, approximately 85% of them appearing once. The sample is drawn from a study of blood T cell repertoires in COVID-19. Background on the study: The United States, Italy and Spain provided the acute and convalescent COVID-19 samples.

The CDR3 has 13 residues. Trimming removed 4 bases from V and 4 bases from J; junction bases left unmatched: 3. The chain carries TRBV12-3 or TRBV12-4 and TRBJ1-1; 7 bases fit TRBD1. This receptor was taken from a human donor in a cohort sampled during active COVID-19. Sequencing was performed on peripheral blood. This chain's CDR3 is CASSSRQGTEAFF. The CDR3 DNA reads TGTGCCAGCAGTTCTCGACAGGGCACTGAAGCTTTCTTT.